Presented here are 13 T cell receptor beta chains from one specimen sequenced in a study of cytomegalovirus exposure and HLA in healthy donors. Researchers ran the PCR with 60 Vbeta and 13 Jbeta primers. Sequencing used immunoSEQ multiplex PCR; TCRdb keeps in-frame clones, though not all of them. The sample lists 200,000 to 250,000 clones, approximately 80% occurring once. Sequencing input: PBMCs. The receptors here all came from a girl aged 10-17 years in good health and CMV-seronegative.

This clone came up once. The rearrangement uses TRBV28 and TRBJ2-5; the match to TRBD1 covers 7 bases. Looked up from germline, CDR1 is MDHEN and CDR2 is SYDVKM. The CDR3 consists of 14 residues. V lost 7 bases and J lost 5; bases outside the gene matches: 10. DNA for the CDR3: TGTGCCAGCATGGGCCCGACAGGGTACGAGACCCAGTACTTC. Protein product: CASMGPTGYETQYF.

The chain employs TRBV6-4 and TRBJ1-2; TRBD1 agrees at 7 bases. J lost 2 bases, V lost 4 bases, and 7 bases had no gene match. The germline gives CDR1 MRHNA, CDR2 SNTAGT. The CDR3 is 15 amino acids. CDR3 DNA: TGTGCCAGCAGTGCACGACAGGGTCGGAACTATGGCTACACCTTC. This sequence encodes CASSARQGRNYGYTF.

V gene TRBV5-4 combines with J gene TRBJ1-1; possibly TRBD1 for D (5 bases). Germline V CDR1 and CDR2: SGHNT, YYREEE (reference sequence). V lost 0 bases and J 6 bases, leaving 15 bases between the germline ends. This CDR3 has 15 amino acids. The CDR3 DNA reads TGTGCCAGCAGCTTGGCCAGCCAGGGCAAACCTGAAGCTTTCTTT. This sequence encodes CASSLASQGKPEAFF.

The V call is TRBV6-1, the J call TRBJ2-1, with TRBD2 identical over 11 bases. The trim removed 4 bases at V and 8 bases at J, leaving 16 bases unmatched. The CDR3 extends over 18 amino acids. From germline, CDR1 is MNHNS and CDR2 SASEGT. DNA of the CDR3: TGTGCCAGCAGTGGCCACCTTGGGACTAGCGGACGTCCCTATGAGCAGTTCTTC. It is translated as CASSGHLGTSGRPYEQFF.

The chain links TRBV14 to TRBJ2-7, with D maybe TRBD2 (7 bases). CDR1 SGHDN and CDR2 FVKESK come from the germline V gene. Trimming stripped 8 bases from V and 7 bases from J, with 12 bases between. The CDR3 runs to 11 residues. CDR3 DNA sequence: TGTGCCAGCGGCGGGGGCAGGGAGCAGTACTTC. Translated: CASGGGREQYF.

This chain links TRBV15 with TRBJ1-2; D gene unclear. The germline CDR1 and CDR2 sequences are LNHNV and YYDKDF (reference sequence). Trimming cost V 1 base and J 4 bases, with 4 bases left between them. There are 12 residues in the CDR3. The CDR3 nucleotides read TGTGCCACCAGCAGAGCGGGCTATGGCTACACCTTC. Amino acid sequence: CATSRAGYGYTF.

J is TRBJ2-7 and V is TRBV1; the DNA was not compared with TRBD1, the D call given in the table. TRBV1 is recorded as a pseudogene. The CDR3 has 18 amino acids. CDR3 coding DNA: TGCACCAGCAGCCAGGGTAACCCGACGCAGGGCCCCTCCTACGAGCAGTACTTC. Translated: CTSSQGNPTQGPSYEQYF.

The chain links TRBV6-6 to TRBJ2-6; no reliable D call. With 2 bases removed from V and 1 base from J, the gap between germline ends came to 9 bases. Germline assignment: CDR1 MNHNY and CDR2 SVGAGI (reference sequence). The CDR3 runs 16 residues. The CDR3 sequence is CASSYPSSSGANVLTF. The DNA of the CDR3 is TGTGCCAGCAGTTACCCCAGTTCTTCTGGGGCCAACGTCCTGACTTTC.

The gene calls are TRBV6-1 and TRBJ1-4, with D hard to call. Trimming removed 5 bases at V and 7 bases at J, with 5 bases between. CDR1 and CDR2 (germline): MNHNS, SASEGT. CDR3 length: 11 amino acids. The CDR3 reads CASSTGEKLFF. CDR3 DNA sequence: TGTGCCAGCAGTACCGGTGAAAAACTGTTTTTT.

This chain uses TRBV4-1 with TRBJ2-2; 8 nucleotides line up with TRBD2. V lost 4 bases and J lost 4; bases outside the gene matches: 8. The CDR3 consists of 16 residues. From germline, CDR1 is MGHRA and CDR2 YSYEKL. The CDR3 region has the DNA TGCGCCAGCAGCCCACCCCCGGGGGGGATCACCGGGGAGCTGTTTTTT. Its translation: CASSPPPGGITGELFF.

This chain joins TRBV5-4 and TRBJ2-6; TRBD1 matches 8 bases. CDR3 length: 16 residues. Germline V gene data show CDR1 as SGHNT and CDR2 as YYREEE (reference sequence). V shed 7 bases, J shed 4 bases, and the junction held 10 bases outside the gene matches. The CDR3 loop reads CASGQGALAGANVLTF. The CDR3 nucleotides read TGTGCCAGCGGTCAGGGGGCGCTCGCCGGGGCCAACGTCCTGACTTTC.

V is TRBV27 and J is TRBJ1-1; no clear D gene. The CDR3 consists of 13 residues. Looked up from germline, CDR1 is MNHEY and CDR2 is SMNVEV (reference sequence). V was clipped by 3 bases and J by 6 bases, with 11 bases between them. The CDR3 loop reads CASSFDLRAEAFF. The CDR3 DNA is TGTGCCAGCAGTTTTGATTTGAGAGCTGAAGCTTTCTTT.

The chain employs TRBV6-1 and TRBJ1-2; no definite D call. V lost 2 bases, J lost 10 bases, and 14 bases lay in between. CDR3 length: 13 residues. Germline V CDR1 and CDR2: MNHNS, SASEGT. DNA of the CDR3: TGTGCCAGCAGTGAACCCTACCCCACGTCCTACACCTTC. It specifies CASSEPYPTSYTF.